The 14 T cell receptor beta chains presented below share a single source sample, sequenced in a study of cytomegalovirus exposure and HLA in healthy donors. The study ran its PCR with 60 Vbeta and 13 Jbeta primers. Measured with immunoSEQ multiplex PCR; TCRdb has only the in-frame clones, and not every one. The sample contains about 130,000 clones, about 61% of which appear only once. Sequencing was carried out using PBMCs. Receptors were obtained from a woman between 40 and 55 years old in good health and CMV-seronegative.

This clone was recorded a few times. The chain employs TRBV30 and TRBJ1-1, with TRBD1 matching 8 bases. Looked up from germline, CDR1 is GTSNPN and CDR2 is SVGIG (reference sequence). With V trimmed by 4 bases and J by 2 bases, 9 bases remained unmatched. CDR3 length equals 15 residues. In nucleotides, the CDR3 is TGTGCCTGGATACGACAGGGGATCAGTAACACTGAAGCTTTCTTT. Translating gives CAWIRQGISNTEAFF.

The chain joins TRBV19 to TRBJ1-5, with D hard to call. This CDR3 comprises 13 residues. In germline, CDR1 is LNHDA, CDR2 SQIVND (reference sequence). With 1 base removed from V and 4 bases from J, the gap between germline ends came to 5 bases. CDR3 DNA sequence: TGTGCCAGTAGTATAGCAGGAAATCAGCCCCAGCATTTT. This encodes CASSIAGNQPQHF. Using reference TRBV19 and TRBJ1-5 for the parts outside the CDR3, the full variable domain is DGGITQSPKYLFRKEGQNVTLSCEQNLNHDAMYWYRQDPGQGLRLIYYSQIVNDFQKGDIAEGYSVSREKKESFPLTVTSAQKNPTAFYLCASSIAGNQPQHFGDGTRLSIL.

This CDR3 is CASSRSTFTPLHF. The CDR3 bases are TGTGCCAGCAGCCGTAGTACCTTCACTCCCCTCCACTTT. This chain uses TRBV14 with TRBJ1-6; D is ambiguous. The CDR3 contains 13 residues. CDR1 is SGHDN, CDR2 FVKESK, per germline. The V end lost 4 bases, the J end lost 13 bases, and 14 bases lay between the germline ends.

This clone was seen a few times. The CDR3: CASSLGVVGYEQFF. CDR3 bases: TGTGCCAGCTCCCTGGGCGTCGTTGGGTATGAGCAGTTCTTC. The chain carries TRBV7-2 and TRBJ2-1; no definite D call. Deletions cut 8 bases from V and 8 bases from J, with 19 bases between. The length of the CDR3 is 14 residues. CDR1 is SGHTA and CDR2 is FQGNSA in the germline V gene.

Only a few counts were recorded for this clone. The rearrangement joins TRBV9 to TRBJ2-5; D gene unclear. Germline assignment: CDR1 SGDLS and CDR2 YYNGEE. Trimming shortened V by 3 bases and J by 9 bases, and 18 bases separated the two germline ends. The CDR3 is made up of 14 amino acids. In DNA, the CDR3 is TGTGCCAGCAGCGGTAGTACAGCTTATACTCCCCAGTACTTC. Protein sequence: CASSGSTAYTPQYF.

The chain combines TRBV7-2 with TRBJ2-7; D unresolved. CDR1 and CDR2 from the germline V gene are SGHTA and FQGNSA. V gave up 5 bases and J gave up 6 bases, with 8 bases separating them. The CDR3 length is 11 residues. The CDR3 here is CASSLVSEQYF. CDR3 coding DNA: TGTGCCAGCAGCCTGGTTAGCGAGCAGTACTTC.

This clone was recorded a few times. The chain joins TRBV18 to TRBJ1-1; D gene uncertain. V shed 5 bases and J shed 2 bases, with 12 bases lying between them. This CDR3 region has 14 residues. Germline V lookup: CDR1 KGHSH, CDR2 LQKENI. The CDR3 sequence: CASSSQTVNTEAFF. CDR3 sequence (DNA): TGTGCCAGCTCATCGCAAACGGTTAACACTGAAGCTTTCTTT.

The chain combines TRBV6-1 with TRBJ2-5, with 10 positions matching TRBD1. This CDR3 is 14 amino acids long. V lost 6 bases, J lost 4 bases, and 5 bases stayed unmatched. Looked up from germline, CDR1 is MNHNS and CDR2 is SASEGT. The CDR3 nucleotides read TGTGCCAGCAGACCGGGACAGGGGCTAGAGACCCAGTACTTC. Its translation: CASRPGQGLETQYF.

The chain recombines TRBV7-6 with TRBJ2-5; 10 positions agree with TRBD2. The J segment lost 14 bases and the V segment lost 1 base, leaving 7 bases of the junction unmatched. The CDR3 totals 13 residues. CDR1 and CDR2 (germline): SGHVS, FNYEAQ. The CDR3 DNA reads TGTGCCAGCAGCTTAGACTCTAGCGGGGGAGTTTACTTC. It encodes CASSLDSSGGVYF.

CDR3 nucleotides: TGCGCCAGCAGCCAAGAAGGGGATAGCAATCAGCCCCAGCATTTT. Protein sequence: CASSQEGDSNQPQHF. The chain employs TRBV4-1 and TRBJ1-5; TRBD1 is a possible D gene (5 bases). CDR1 is MGHRA, CDR2 YSYEKL, per germline. Deletions cut 0 bases from V and 0 bases from J, with 6 bases between. The CDR3 sequence is 15 residues long.

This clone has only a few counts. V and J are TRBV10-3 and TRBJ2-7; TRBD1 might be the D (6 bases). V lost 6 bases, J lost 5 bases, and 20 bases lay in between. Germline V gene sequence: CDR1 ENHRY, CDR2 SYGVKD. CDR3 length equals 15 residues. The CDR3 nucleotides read TGTGCCATCAGCGGGAACCAGGGGTTCACCGACGAGCAGTACTTC. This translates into CAISGNQGFTDEQYF.

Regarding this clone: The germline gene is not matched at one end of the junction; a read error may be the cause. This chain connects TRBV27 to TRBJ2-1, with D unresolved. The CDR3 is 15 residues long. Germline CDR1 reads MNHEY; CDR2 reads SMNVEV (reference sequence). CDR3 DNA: TGTGCCAACAGTTTAGCTTTTCTATATTCCAATGAGCAGTTCTTC. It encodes CANSLAFLYSNEQFF.

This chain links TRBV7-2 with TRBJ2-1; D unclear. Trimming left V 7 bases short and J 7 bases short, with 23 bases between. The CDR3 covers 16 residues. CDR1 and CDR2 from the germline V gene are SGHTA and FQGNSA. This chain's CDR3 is CASNFGRPRTGNEQFF. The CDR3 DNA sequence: TGTGCCAGCAACTTCGGTAGACCCCGTACCGGGAATGAGCAGTTCTTC.

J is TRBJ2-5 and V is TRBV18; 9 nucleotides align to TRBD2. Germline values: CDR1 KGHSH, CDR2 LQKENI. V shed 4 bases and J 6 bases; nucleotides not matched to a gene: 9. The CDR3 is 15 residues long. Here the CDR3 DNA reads TGTGCCAGCTCACAGGGACTAGCCGAGGGAAAGACCCAGTACTTC. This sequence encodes CASSQGLAEGKTQYF.